One and the same sample provided the 8 T cell receptor beta chains below, sequenced in a study of blood T cell repertoires in COVID-19. Sequenced by immunoSEQ multiplex PCR; TCRdb stores in-frame clones only, minus some. The profile shows hundreds of thousands of clones, 65% to 85% of them singletons. What was sequenced was peripheral blood. The receptors come from a man aged 35-49 years with acute or convalescent COVID-19.

The V call is TRBV7-3, the J call TRBJ1-3; D unresolved. This CDR3 spans 17 amino acids. With 1 base removed from V and 0 bases from J, the gap between germline ends came to 13 bases. CDR1 is SGHTA and CDR2 is FQGTGA in the germline V gene. This CDR3 is CASSLRHEPSSGNTIYF. CDR3 in DNA: TGTGCCAGCAGCTTAAGACACGAACCCAGCTCTGGAAACACCATATATTTT.

A single count supports this clone. V is TRBV28 and J is TRBJ2-7; a possible D gene is TRBD1 (5 bases). The V and J ends lost 5 bases and 2 bases respectively, with 10 bases between them. Germline V gives CDR1 MDHEN, CDR2 SYDVKM. CDR3 length: 13 residues. CDR3 bases: TGTGCCAGCAGTCGACAGACCACCTACGAGCAGTACTTC. The encoded protein is CASSRQTTYEQYF.

This clone occurred a few times. The rearrangement uses TRBV5-6 and TRBJ1-1, with 9 bases matching TRBD1. The CDR3 length is 17 residues. Germline trimming cut 3 bases from V and 3 bases from J; bases unmatched to any gene: 12. Looked up from germline, CDR1 is SGHDT and CDR2 is YYEEEE. This chain's CDR3 is CASSSGQGAVEDTEAFF. As DNA, the CDR3 is TGTGCCAGCAGCTCGGGACAGGGTGCGGTGGAGGACACTGAAGCTTTCTTT. The full variable domain, rest sourced from reference TRBV5-6 and TRBJ1-1, is DAGVTQSPTHLIKTRGQQVTLRCSPKSGHDTVSWYQQALGQGPQFIFQYYEEEERQRGNFPDRFSGHQFPNYSSELNVNALLLGDSALYLCASSSGQGAVEDTEAFFGQGTRLTVV.

The CDR3 DNA reads TGCGCCAGCAGCTTGGAGGTTTCTGGACAGGGCGGAGGCTACACCTTC. Translated, it gives CASSLEVSGQGGGYTF. The genes are TRBV5-1 and TRBJ1-2; 8 nucleotides align to TRBD1. Germline trimming cut 0 bases from V and 8 bases from J; bases unmatched to any gene: 12. Per germline, CDR1 SGHRS and CDR2 YFSETQ. The CDR3 runs 16 residues.

The rearrangement links TRBV5-8 to TRBJ1-2; D is ambiguous. V lost 2 bases, J lost 0 bases, and 5 bases lay in between. The length of the CDR3 is 13 residues. In germline, CDR1 is SGHTS, CDR2 YDEGEE. CDR3 DNA sequence: TGTGCCAGCAGCTTCGGGGCTAACTATGGCTACACCTTC. Translated, it gives CASSFGANYGYTF.

The chain links TRBV5-1 to TRBJ1-3; maybe TRBD1 (5 bases). The CDR3 contains 15 residues. Trimming pared 5 bases from V and 3 bases from J, leaving 15 bases between. Germline assignment: CDR1 SGHRS and CDR2 YFSETQ. CDR3 sequence: CASRRDPQDGNTIYF. CDR3 DNA: TGCGCCAGCAGGCGGGACCCACAGGATGGAAACACCATATATTTT.

The chain combines TRBV2 with TRBJ1-5, with D hard to call. V lost 7 bases, J lost 1 base, and 5 bases lay in between. Germline V gene data show CDR1 as SNHLY and CDR2 as FYNNEI. There are 12 residues in the CDR3. CDR3 nucleotides: TGTGCCAGCACCTTCAGCAATCAGCCCCAGCATTTT. Its translation is CASTFSNQPQHF.

The rearrangement links TRBV21-1 to TRBJ2-3; the table's D call of TRBD1 was not tested on the DNA. TRBV21-1 is recorded as a pseudogene. The CDR3 contains 18 residues. Written as DNA, the CDR3 is TGTGCCAGCATCCTCTCCCCTTGGGGGACAGGGAAATTCGATACGCAGTATTTT. This translates into CASILSPWGTGKFDTQYF.